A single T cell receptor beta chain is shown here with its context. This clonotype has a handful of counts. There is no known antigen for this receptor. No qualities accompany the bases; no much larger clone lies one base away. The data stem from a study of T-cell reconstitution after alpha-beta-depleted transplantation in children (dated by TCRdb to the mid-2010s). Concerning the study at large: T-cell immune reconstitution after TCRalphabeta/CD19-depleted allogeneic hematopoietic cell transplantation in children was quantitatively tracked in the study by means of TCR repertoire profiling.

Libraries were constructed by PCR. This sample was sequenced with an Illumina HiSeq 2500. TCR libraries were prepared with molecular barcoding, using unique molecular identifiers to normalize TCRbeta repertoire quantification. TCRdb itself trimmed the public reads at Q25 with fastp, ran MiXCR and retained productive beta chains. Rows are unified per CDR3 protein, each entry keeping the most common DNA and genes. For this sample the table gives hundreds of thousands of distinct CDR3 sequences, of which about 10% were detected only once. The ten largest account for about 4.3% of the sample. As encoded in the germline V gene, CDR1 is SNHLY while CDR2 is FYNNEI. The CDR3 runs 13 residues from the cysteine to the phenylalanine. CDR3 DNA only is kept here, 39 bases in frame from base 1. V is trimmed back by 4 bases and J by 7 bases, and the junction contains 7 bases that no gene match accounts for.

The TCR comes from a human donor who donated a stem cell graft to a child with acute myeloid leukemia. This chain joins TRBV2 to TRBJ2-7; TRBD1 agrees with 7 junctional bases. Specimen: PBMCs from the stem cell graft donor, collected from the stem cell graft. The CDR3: CASSVWTGTEQYF. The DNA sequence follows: TGTGCCAGCAGTGTGTGGACAGGAACGGAGCAGTACTTC.